A single sample gave rise to the 32 T cell receptor beta chains below, sequenced in a study of OX40 agonist ivuxolimab in advanced cancers. Libraries were prepared by immunoSEQ multiplex PCR; TCRdb keeps only in-frame clonotypes and omits some of them. The table records about 50,000 clones, around 83% of them present only once. The material was CD4+ or CD8+ T cells sorted from blood, obtained in a trial of the OX40 agonist ivuxolimab. The source of these receptors is an adult with an advanced solid tumor such as melanoma, head and neck, liver or kidney cancer.

The J gene is TRBJ1-2, the V gene TRBV28; D is possibly TRBD1 (6 bases). V lost 5 bases and J 13 bases, leaving 23 bases between the germline ends. Germline V gene data show CDR1 as MDHEN and CDR2 as SYDVKM. This CDR3 has 14 amino acids. The CDR3 DNA reads as TGTGCCAGCAGTCCCCACCCCCGGGACACGGCCCCCACCTTC. Translated: CASSPHPRDTAPTF.

This clone came up a few times. Other DNA sequences in this sample translate to the same CDR3. The chain uses TRBV5-1 and TRBJ1-4; TRBD1 matches at 9 bases. Germline CDR1 is SGHRS and CDR2 is YFSETQ. CDR3 length: 14 residues. Trimming cost V 4 bases and J 5 bases; bases outside gene matches: 3. The CDR3 region has the DNA TGCGCCAGCAGCCCCGGGACAGGGAATGAAAAACTGTTTTTT. Encoded protein: CASSPGTGNEKLFF.

V is TRBV7-2 and J is TRBJ2-2; the match to TRBD2 covers 7 bases. Germline CDR1 reads SGHTA; CDR2 reads FQGNSA. This CDR3 region has 17 residues. Germline trimming cut 4 bases from V and 0 bases from J; bases unmatched to any gene: 8. CDR3 in DNA: TGTGCCAGCAGCTCGCAATCGCGGGGGACGAACACCGGGGAGCTGTTTTTT. It is translated as CASSSQSRGTNTGELFF.

The CDR3 DNA reads TGTGCCAGCAGCTTCGGACAGGCTAATGAAAAACTGTTTTTT. Protein sequence: CASSFGQANEKLFF. This rearrangement joins TRBV7-2 to TRBJ1-4; TRBD1 matches at 7 bases. The CDR3 contains 14 residues. Losses at the gene ends were 3 bases for V and 3 bases for J; bases not matched to a gene: 1. In germline, CDR1 is SGHTA, CDR2 FQGNSA.

CDR3 amino acids: CASSIGGGPGNEQFF. The CDR3 DNA follows: TGTGCCAGTAGTATAGGTGGAGGACCGGGGAATGAGCAGTTCTTC. This chain joins TRBV19 and TRBJ2-1; TRBD2 might be the D (5 bases). This CDR3 is 15 amino acids long. V shed 1 base and J shed 7 bases, with 14 bases lying between them. The germline V gene has CDR1 LNHDA and CDR2 SQIVND (reference sequence).

The chain employs TRBV5-1 and TRBJ2-5; a possible D gene is TRBD2 (5 bases). The germline gives CDR1 SGHRS, CDR2 YFSETQ. Trimming removed 2 bases at V and 5 bases at J, with 13 bases between. This CDR3 has 14 amino acids. CDR3 coding DNA: TGCGCCAGCAGCTTCTACTCCCCGGGGGAGACCCAGTACTTC. Its translation: CASSFYSPGETQYF.

This clone has just a few counts. V and J are TRBV9 and TRBJ1-1; D gene unclear. CDR1 is SGDLS, CDR2 YYNGEE, per germline. V lost 0 bases and J 0 bases, leaving 9 bases between the germline ends. The CDR3 length is 15 residues. In nucleotides, the CDR3 is TGTGCCAGCAGCGTAGGGCAGGCCATGAACACTGAAGCTTTCTTT. It translates to CASSVGQAMNTEAFF.

The chain links TRBV2 to TRBJ2-6, with 11 nucleotides matching TRBD1. The germline CDR1 and CDR2 sequences are SNHLY and FYNNEI. V shed 10 bases, J shed 4 bases, and the junction held 12 bases outside the gene matches. This CDR3 spans 17 amino acids. CDR3 loop: CATQAGQGGLGANVLTF. In DNA, the CDR3 is TGTGCCACCCAGGCGGGACAGGGGGGATTAGGGGCCAACGTCCTGACTTTC.

The DNA of the CDR3 is TGTGCCAGCAGCGGACGGGGGGCAGACTCCTACAATGAGCAGTTCTTC. Its translation: CASSGRGADSYNEQFF. The chain recombines TRBV7-2 with TRBJ2-1; D is perhaps TRBD2 (7 bases). The ends were cut back, 5 bases at V and 0 bases at J, with 14 bases in the middle. The germline V gene has CDR1 SGHTA and CDR2 FQGNSA. The CDR3 loop spans 16 amino acids.

J is TRBJ1-5 and V is TRBV6-5; D may be TRBD1 (5 bases). The germline V gene has CDR1 MNHEY and CDR2 SVGAGI. The CDR3 loop spans 15 amino acids. Trimming left V 3 bases short and J 0 bases short, with 9 bases between. In nucleotides, the CDR3 is TGTGCCAGCAGTTATAGGGACGGTAGCAATCAGCCCCAGCATTTT. Encoded protein: CASSYRDGSNQPQHF.

The chain employs TRBV7-9 and TRBJ1-3; 8 positions agree with TRBD1. CDR1 and CDR2 (germline): SEHNR, FQNEAQ (reference sequence). Unmatched junction bases numbered 13, after V lost 5 bases and J lost 4 bases. The CDR3 has 17 amino acids. DNA for the CDR3: TGTGCCAGCAGCCCCTCAGGGGGCGCGGTGGGAGGAAACACCATATATTTT. Its protein is CASSPSGGAVGGNTIYF.

The chain joins TRBV5-1 to TRBJ2-5, with 9 bases lining up with TRBD2. Germline V gene sequence: CDR1 SGHRS, CDR2 YFSETQ. After removal of 4 bases from V and 2 bases from J, the junction contained 9 bases not matched to a gene. The CDR3 sequence is 16 residues long. For the CDR3, the DNA is TGCGCCAGCAGCGCAGCCTTAGCGGGGGTTCAAGAGACCCAGTACTTC. Translating it yields CASSAALAGVQETQYF.

This chain uses TRBV18 with TRBJ1-2, with unresolved D. This CDR3 has 11 amino acids. Germline CDR1 KGHSH, CDR2 LQKENI. Trimming pared 2 bases from V and 8 bases from J, leaving 6 bases between. The CDR3 DNA follows: TGTGCCAGCTCACCAGGGGTGGGCTACACCTTC. Protein sequence: CASSPGVGYTF. Variable domain in full (rest from reference TRBV18 and TRBJ1-2): NAGVMQNPRHLVRRRGQEARLRCSPMKGHSHVYWYRQLPEEGLKFMVYLQKENIIDESGMPKERFSAEFPKEGPSILRIQQVVRGDSAAYFCASSPGVGYTFGSGTRLTVV.

This sequence joins TRBV5-5 and TRBJ1-3; possibly TRBD1 for D (5 bases). CDR1 and CDR2 from the germline V gene are SGHKS and YYEKEE (reference sequence). The CDR3 is 15 amino acids. V lost 4 bases to trimming and J lost 4 bases, with 15 bases between them. This chain's CDR3 is CASSGGASDGNTIYF. The CDR3 DNA reads TGTGCCAGCAGCGGTGGGGCTTCCGACGGAAACACCATATATTTT. Supplemented by reference TRBV5-5 and TRBJ1-3, the full variable domain reads DAGVTQSPTHLIKTRGQQVTLRCSPISGHKSVSWYQQVLGQGPQFIFQYYEKEERGRGNFPDRFSARQFPNYSSELNVNALLLGDSALYLCASSGGASDGNTIYFGEGSWLTVV.

This clone was picked up a small number of times. Here the CDR3 DNA reads TGTGCCAGCAGCTTGGGCCTACAGGAGACCCAGTACTTC. This sequence encodes CASSLGLQETQYF. The chain recombines TRBV7-8 with TRBJ2-5; D is undetermined. Looked up from germline, CDR1 is SGHVS and CDR2 is FQNEAQ. V was cut by 3 bases and J by 5 bases, with 10 bases left in between. The CDR3 contains 13 residues.

J is TRBJ1-1 and V is TRBV6-5; unclear D gene. This CDR3 contains 11 residues. CDR1 and CDR2 from the germline V gene are MNHEY and SVGAGI. V was trimmed by 2 bases and J by 9 bases, leaving 7 bases between them. CDR3 nucleotides: TGTGCCAGCAGTTACGCCGCTCAAGCTTTCTTT. Translating it yields CASSYAAQAFF.

This clone was detected only a few times. The chain has TRBV2 and TRBJ2-7; D is undetermined. V gave up 7 bases and J gave up 7 bases, with 11 bases separating them. Looked up from germline, CDR1 is SNHLY and CDR2 is FYNNEI. The CDR3 covers 11 residues. This CDR3 reads CASKSRWEQYF. CDR3 in DNA: TGTGCCAGCAAAAGCAGGTGGGAGCAGTACTTC. Looking up the rest from reference TRBV2 and TRBJ2-7 gives the full variable domain: EPEVTQTPSHQVTQMGQEVILRCVPISNHLYFYWYRQILGQKVEFLVSFYNNEISEKSEIFDDQFSVERPDGSNFTLKIRSTKLEDSAMYFCASKSRWEQYFGPGTRLTVT.

This clone has only one observation. The CDR3 DNA sequence: TGTGCCAGCAGCTTTCAACAAGAGACCCAGTACTTC. This encodes CASSFQQETQYF. J is TRBJ2-5 and V is TRBV7-2; D unclear. CDR1 SGHTA and CDR2 FQGNSA come from the germline V gene. The CDR3 contains 12 residues. V lost 3 bases, J lost 2 bases, and 4 bases lay in between.

The genes are TRBV19 and TRBJ2-3; 9 positions match TRBD2. The CDR3 has 15 residues. Losses at the gene ends were 8 bases for V and 0 bases for J; bases not matched to a gene: 6. Germline CDR1 and CDR2: LNHDA and SQIVND (reference sequence). The CDR3 DNA reads TGTGCCAGTCGGAGGACTAGCGCGAGCACAGATACGCAGTATTTT. It specifies CASRRTSASTDTQYF.

This clone was recorded only once. This chain joins TRBV6-5 and TRBJ1-2, with no clear D. Trimming removed 0 bases from V and 2 bases from J, with 10 bases in between. From germline, CDR1 is MNHEY and CDR2 SVGAGI. There are 15 residues in the CDR3. The CDR3 DNA sequence: TGTGCCAGCAGTTACTCTGCCGACCGGAACTATGGCTACACCTTC. Encoded protein: CASSYSADRNYGYTF.

This rearrangement joins TRBV27 to TRBJ1-3; tentatively, D is TRBD1 (5 bases). With 5 bases removed from V and 4 bases from J, the gap between germline ends came to 12 bases. CDR1 is MNHEY and CDR2 is SMNVEV in the germline V gene (reference sequence). The CDR3 extends over 14 amino acids. The CDR3 sequence: CASSPQGNGNTIYF. The CDR3 DNA sequence: TGTGCCAGCAGTCCGCAGGGCAACGGAAACACCATATATTTT.

The V gene is TRBV6-5, the J gene TRBJ2-1; TRBD1 matches 7 bases. This CDR3 comprises 14 residues. The V segment lost 8 bases and the J segment 7 bases; nucleotides outside the gene matches: 11. In germline, CDR1 is MNHEY, CDR2 SVGAGI. CDR3 bases: TGTGCCAGCGCCAGACAGGGATCGGATAATGAGCAGTTCTTC. This encodes CASARQGSDNEQFF.

The chain employs TRBV7-7 and TRBJ2-2; D uncertain. CDR3 length: 14 residues. Germline values: CDR1 SSHAT, CDR2 FNYEAQ (reference sequence). Trimming left V 0 bases short and J 3 bases short, with 5 bases between. The CDR3 loop is CASSLAQDTGELFF. The CDR3 DNA reads as TGTGCCAGCAGCTTAGCGCAGGACACCGGGGAGCTGTTTTTT.

The genes are TRBV4-1 and TRBJ1-4; D unclear. Trimming cost V 1 base and J 0 bases, with 12 bases left between them. The CDR3 contains 17 residues. The V gene's germline CDR1 is MGHRA and CDR2 YSYEKL. CDR3 residues: CASSQVNLVATNEKLFF. The CDR3 DNA reads TGCGCCAGCAGCCAAGTAAACTTGGTTGCAACTAATGAAAAACTGTTTTTT.

The chain combines TRBV4-1 with TRBJ1-2; TRBD1 might be the D (6 bases). The CDR3 spans 17 residues. Germline loops: CDR1 MGHRA, CDR2 YSYEKL. V dropped 3 bases and J dropped 2 bases, with 19 bases sitting between them. In nucleotides, the CDR3 is TGCGCCAGCAGCCATGAAAGGACAGACCTCAAAAACTATGGCTACACCTTC. Its translation is CASSHERTDLKNYGYTF.

V gene TRBV5-6 combines with J gene TRBJ2-4; a weak D match, TRBD1 (5 bases). Germline V CDR1 and CDR2: SGHDT, YYEEEE. Trimming removed 0 bases from V and 15 bases from J, with 16 bases in between. This CDR3 has 13 residues. The CDR3 here is CASSLDDSGASYF. CDR3 bases: TGTGCCAGCAGCTTGGATGACAGTGGGGCTTCGTACTTC.

The chain recombines TRBV15 with TRBJ1-5; D not resolved. Between the trimmed V and J ends, which lost 0 bases and 3 bases, there was a span of 9 bases. In germline, CDR1 is LNHNV, CDR2 YYDKDF (reference sequence). This CDR3 spans 15 amino acids. CDR3: CATSRDRPDNQPQHF. The CDR3 DNA reads as TGTGCCACCAGCAGAGACAGGCCGGACAATCAGCCCCAGCATTTT.

This clone was seen only once. The chain has TRBV5-8 and TRBJ1-1; no reliable D call. There are 17 residues in the CDR3. V was trimmed by 4 bases and J by 2 bases, leaving 21 bases between them. The germline V gene encodes CDR1 SGHTS and CDR2 YDEGEE. The CDR3 DNA follows: TGTGCCAGCAGCCTCTCAGCCAGGATACGAATCAACACTGAAGCTTTCTTT. It translates to CASSLSARIRINTEAFF.

The V and J genes are TRBV2 and TRBJ2-1; the match to TRBD2 covers 7 bases. The V gene's germline CDR1 is SNHLY and CDR2 FYNNEI. The CDR3 contains 15 residues. J was trimmed by 8 bases and V by 6 bases; bases with no gene match: 13. The CDR3 nucleotides are TGTGCCAGCAGCCCGCAGGGCGGGAGCGTCGATGAGCAGTTCTTC. Its protein is CASSPQGGSVDEQFF.

V usage is TRBV19 and J usage is TRBJ1-3; TRBD1 matches at 9 bases. The CDR3 spans 15 residues. After removal of 4 bases from V and 2 bases from J, the junction contained 3 bases not matched to a gene. Germline V gene data show CDR1 as LNHDA and CDR2 as SQIVND (reference sequence). The CDR3 loop is CASSNTGGAGNTIYF. CDR3 coding DNA: TGTGCCAGTAGTAACACAGGGGGCGCTGGAAACACCATATATTTT.

The chain couples TRBV9 to TRBJ2-7, with TRBD2 matching over 8 bases. The ends lost 0 bases at V and 2 bases at J; junction bases unmatched: 7. Looked up from germline, CDR1 is SGDLS and CDR2 is YYNGEE. The CDR3 sequence is 16 residues long. In DNA, the CDR3 is TGTGCCAGCAGCGTAGGGGTAGCGGGGCCACCCTACGAGCAGTACTTC. It specifies CASSVGVAGPPYEQYF.

The chain combines TRBV4-1 with TRBJ2-1; 14 bases align to TRBD2. This CDR3 contains 18 residues. Trimming at V came to 3 bases and at J to 4 bases, leaving 8 bases not matched to a gene. Germline V gene lookup returns CDR1 MGHRA and CDR2 YSYEKL. The CDR3 DNA is TGCGCCAGCAGCCAGACCCGACTAGCGGGAGGGCGTTACAATGAGCAGTTCTTC. Its protein product is CASSQTRLAGGRYNEQFF.